The clone carrying this TCR beta chain was detected many times. The target antigen is unknown. CDR3 and TCR beta VDJ profiling relied on genomic DNA as the template. TCRdb reprocessed the reads with MiXCR, giving one entry per CDR3 protein. The sample comprises around 50,000 distinct CDR3 sequences, roughly three fifths of which are singletons, and roughly 15% rests with the top ten. This record belongs to a study of CD8+CD57+ T cells in acquired aplastic anemia. Study at large: Yields of DNA that came from sorted CD4+ and CD8+ cells averaged about 2.9 ug.

General study findings and limits: In CD8+ cells, Simpson's diversity showed no significant difference between patients and controls. Overlapping CD8+ CDR3 repertoires of patients and controls contained under 30 shared sequences.

The V and J ends lost 4 bases and 6 bases respectively, with 15 bases between them. Germline values: CDR1 MNHEY, CDR2 SVGAGI. The CDR3 consists of 14 residues. CD8+CD57+ cell expansion, shown by flow cytometry, had occurred in the patients selected for sequencing. Untreated patients provided the blood samples, with no therapy given before sampling. This TCR came from a human donor with aplastic anemia. The sequenced sample consisted of sorted CD4+, CD8+, or CD8+CD57+ T cells (not recorded which) from PBMCs. The chain links TRBV6-5 to TRBJ1-1; D perhaps matches TRBD1 (6 bases). The chain's CDR3 is CASSLGHLEPEAFF. CDR3 nucleotides: TGTGCCAGCAGTTTGGGACACTTGGAACCTGAAGCTTTCTTT.